This T cell receptor (beta chain) was recorded in a study of PD-L1 blockade in urothelial cancer. Study in general: Reported median T cell count for blood samples was 110,000 to 150,000.

Trimming shortened V by 0 bases and J by 4 bases, and 8 bases separated the two germline ends. This CDR3 spans 13 amino acids. In germline, CDR1 is SGHRS, CDR2 YFSETQ. Time point specified: peripheral blood 6 weeks after treatment start. Here immunoSEQ multiplex PCR was the method, and the copy in TCRdb shows in-frame clones only, minus some. Of around 69,000 clones in the sample, around 93% were seen once. This material consisted of PBMCs, taken around atezolizumab (anti-PD-L1) treatment. The sequence came from a woman of 80 years or more with urothelial cancer. This chain uses TRBV5-1 with TRBJ2-7; D gene unclear. For the CDR3, the DNA is TGCGCCAGCAGCTTGGCCGCAGGATACGAGCAGTACTTC. Translated: CASSLAAGYEQYF.